Listed below are T cell receptor beta chains from one sample, sequenced in a study of blood T cell repertoires in COVID-19. Generated by immunoSEQ multiplex PCR, the TCRdb table keeps only in-frame clones and is missing some. The sample has roughly 140,000 clones; roughly 84% are singletons. The sample was peripheral blood. The receptors were sampled from a woman aged 60-75 years with COVID-19, enrolled during active disease. The CDR3 runs from the conserved cysteine through the conserved F or W. The D gene is left open where the match is weak. The size entry is marked missing in some rows and otherwise reads once, few, many or a size class.

v_call: TRBV7-9
j_call: TRBJ2-2
clone_size: -
d_call: -
cdr3_nt: TGTGCCAGCAGCCCTACTAGCCAAAACACCGGGGAGCTGTTTTTT
cdr3_aa: CASSPTSQNTGELFF

v_call: TRBV3-1/TRBV3-2
j_call: TRBJ2-5
clone_size: -
d_call: TRBD2
cdr3_nt: TGTGCCAGCAGCCAACCGAGACTTAGCGGGGACCAAGAGACCCAGTACTTC
cdr3_aa: CASSQPRLSGDQETQYF

v_call: TRBV18
j_call: TRBJ1-6
clone_size: -
d_call: -
cdr3_nt: TGTGCCAGCTCACTACAGGTACAGAATTCACCCCTCCACTTT
cdr3_aa: CASSLQVQNSPLHF

v_call: TRBV6-6
j_call: TRBJ1-4
clone_size: -
d_call: -
cdr3_nt: TGTGCCAGCAGTTACTCGGGCGGGAGGGGTGAAAAACTGTTTTTT
cdr3_aa: CASSYSGGRGEKLFF

v_call: TRBV7-8
j_call: TRBJ1-1
clone_size: -
d_call: -
cdr3_nt: TGTGCCAGCAGCTTAGTCCAGGGGAAGAACACTGAAGCTTTCTTT
cdr3_aa: CASSLVQGKNTEAFF

v_call: TRBV18
j_call: TRBJ1-2
clone_size: -
d_call: -
cdr3_nt: TGTGCCAGCTCACCACCCACCCGGGGCTATGGCTACACCTTC
cdr3_aa: CASSPPTRGYGYTF

v_call: TRBV4-1
j_call: TRBJ1-2
clone_size: -
d_call: -
cdr3_nt: TGCGCCAGCAGACCAACTGCCAGGGATGGCTACACCTTC
cdr3_aa: CASRPTARDGYTF

v_call: TRBV29-1
j_call: TRBJ1-4
clone_size: -
d_call: -
cdr3_nt: TGCAGCGTTCGCCGGGATAATGAAAAACTGTTTTTT
cdr3_aa: CSVRRDNEKLFF

v_call: TRBV6-6
j_call: TRBJ2-2
clone_size: few
d_call: -
cdr3_nt: TGTGCCAGCGGCTCAGGGGTTACCGGGGAGCTGTTTTTT
cdr3_aa: CASGSGVTGELFF

v_call: TRBV4-1
j_call: TRBJ1-1
clone_size: -
d_call: -
cdr3_nt: TGCGCCAGCAGCCAAGATATGACGGACATATTTAGCACTGAAGCTTTCTTT
cdr3_aa: CASSQDMTDIFSTEAFF